These T cell receptor beta chains were read from a single sample in a study of cytomegalovirus exposure and HLA in healthy donors. TCRdb's table, derived via immunoSEQ multiplex PCR, lists solely in-frame clones and lacks some. This sample carries over 90,000 clones, around 57% of them seen once, and the ten largest clones take under 5.5%. Sequenced input: PBMCs. These TCRs come from a human donor in good health. Both conserved end residues are part of each CDR3. D genes are given only for firm matches. The size field is filled for only some rows; it gives once, few, many or a size class.

CASSLSRGPSPLHF TGTGCCAGCAGCTTAAGCAGGGGGCCTTCACCCCTCCACTTT TRBJ1-6 TRBV11-1 TRBD1 .
CASSLFPRLAGSGNTGELFF TGTGCCAGCAGTTTATTCCCCCGGCTAGCGGGATCAGGGAACACCGGGGAGCTGTTTTTT TRBJ2-2 TRBV27 TRBD2 few
CASSFLGEANQPQHF TGTGCCAGCAGCTTTCTAGGGGAGGCCAATCAGCCCCAGCATTTT TRBJ1-5 TRBV27 . few
CASSPEAGGSSYNEQFF TGTGCCAGCTCACCCGAAGCGGGAGGGAGCTCCTACAATGAGCAGTTCTTC TRBJ2-1 TRBV18 TRBD2 .
CASSTRQGKQYF TGTGCCAGTAGTACCCGACAGGGGAAGCAGTATTTT TRBJ2-3 TRBV19 TRBD1 .
CASSPLAGGQGSYEQYF TGCGCCAGCAGCCCGTTGGCGGGGGGACAGGGGTCATACGAGCAGTACTTC TRBJ2-7 TRBV5-1 TRBD1 .
CASSPTGAGETQYF TGCGCCAGCAGCCCCACAGGGGCTGGGGAGACCCAGTACTTC TRBJ2-5 TRBV4-1 TRBD1 .
CSVEGTRKETQYF TGCAGCGTTGAGGGGACTAGAAAAGAGACCCAGTACTTC TRBJ2-5 TRBV29-1 TRBD2 .
CASSDPRGGLVKETQYF TGTGCCAGCAGTGACCCTCGAGGAGGTTTGGTCAAAGAGACCCAGTACTTC TRBJ2-5 TRBV6-4 . .
CASNMDRVESPLHF TGTGCCAGCAATATGGACAGGGTGGAGTCACCCCTCCACTTT TRBJ1-6 TRBV28 TRBD1 .
CASSERGPGGSQPQHF TGTGCCAGCAGTGAAAGGGGACCCGGGGGGAGTCAGCCCCAGCATTTT TRBJ1-5 TRBV6-1 . .
CASSVISSYEQYF TGTGCCAGCAGTGTAATAAGCTCCTACGAGCAGTACTTC TRBJ2-7 TRBV6-1 . .
CATSRAVGGGNEKLFF TGTGCCACCAGCAGAGCTGTGGGGGGGGGAAATGAAAAACTGTTTTTT TRBJ1-4 TRBV15 . many
CASSLSNEYNEQFF TGCGCCAGCAGCTTAAGTAATGAGTACAATGAGCAGTTCTTC TRBJ2-1 TRBV5-1 . .
CATSSEGQGPYEQYF TGTGCCACCAGCAGCGAAGGACAGGGCCCCTACGAGCAGTACTTC TRBJ2-7 TRBV15 TRBD1 .
CASSSRALAKNIQYF TGTGCCAGCAGCTCGAGAGCCCTGGCCAAAAACATTCAGTACTTC TRBJ2-4 TRBV5-8 . .
CASSYSGGTEAFF TGTGCCAGCAGCTATTCAGGGGGGACTGAAGCTTTCTTT TRBJ1-1 TRBV28 TRBD1 few
CASSLTSYEQYF TGTGCCAGCAGTTTGACTTCTTACGAGCAGTACTTC TRBJ2-7 TRBV2 . .
CAWSVGRAGNTIYF TGTGCCTGGAGTGTTGGGAGGGCTGGAAACACCATATATTTT TRBJ1-3 TRBV30 . .
CATSRGGTGNQPQHF TGTGCCACCAGCAGAGGCGGGACAGGCAATCAGCCCCAGCATTTT TRBJ1-5 TRBV15 TRBD1 .
CASRAGFQKPQHF TGTGCCAGCCGGGCAGGGTTCCAAAAGCCCCAGCATTTT TRBJ1-5 TRBV28 . .
CASTIAGGQENEQFF TGTGCCAGCACCATAGCGGGAGGGCAGGAAAATGAGCAGTTCTTC TRBJ2-1 TRBV7-9 TRBD2 .
CASSSPGHLYSGANVLTF TGTGCCAGCAGTTCACCAGGACACCTATACTCTGGGGCCAACGTCCTGACTTTC TRBJ2-6 TRBV27 . once
CASSRRQTNYGYTF TGTGCCAGCAGCCGTAGACAGACTAACTATGGCTACACCTTC TRBJ1-2 TRBV6-5 . once
CASSSHGDQSEAFF TGTGCCAGCAGCTCCCACGGGGATCAATCGGAGGCTTTCTTT TRBJ1-1 TRBV7-9 . .
CASSRGGDYEQYF TGTGCCAGCAGCCGGGGGGGGGACTACGAGCAGTACTTC TRBJ2-7 TRBV6-5 TRBD2 .
CASTPGVYNEQFF TGTGCCAGTACCCCCGGGGTATACAATGAGCAGTTCTTC TRBJ2-1 TRBV19 . .
CASSLVGPRQGRNTEAFF TGCGCCAGCAGCTTGGTCGGGCCCCGACAGGGACGGAACACTGAAGCTTTCTTT TRBJ1-1 TRBV5-1 TRBD1 few
CASRPPAGSVYGYTF TGTGCCAGCAGACCGCCGGCAGGGTCCGTATATGGCTACACCTTC TRBJ1-2 TRBV6-5 . .